Below, 10 T cell receptor beta chains from the same sample are listed, as sequenced in a study of shared clonotypes between healthy human individuals. Repertoires were generated with immunoSEQ multiplex PCR, while TCRdb's copy carries only in-frame clones and drops some. This table has about 2.4 million clones, around nine tenths appearing once. The source material was naive CD4+ T cells sorted from blood. As for subset: CD45RA+ positively selected. These receptors originate from a man between 18 and 29 years old in good health.

V and J are TRBV11-3 and TRBJ2-5; perhaps TRBD2 as D (5 bases). This CDR3 comprises 15 residues. V was cut by 0 bases and J by 3 bases, with 11 bases left in between. Germline CDR1 SGHNT, CDR2 YENEEA. CDR3 nucleotide sequence: TGTGCCAGCAGCTTAGATGCGACGGGGAAAGAGACCCAGTACTTC. Protein sequence: CASSLDATGKETQYF.

Points on this clone: This CDR3 is also generated by other DNA sequences in the sample. The chain links TRBV7-9 to TRBJ2-2, with D possibly being TRBD2 (6 bases). Trimming left V 3 bases short and J 2 bases short, with 7 bases between. Per germline, CDR1 SEHNR and CDR2 FQNEAQ (reference sequence). The CDR3 has 14 amino acids. CDR3 bases: TGTGCCAGCAGCTTTAGCGGTAACACCGGGGAGCTGTTTTTT. This translates into CASSFSGNTGELFF.

About this clone itself: At the DNA level, this CDR3 is encoded by other sequences in the same sample as well. The gene calls are TRBV5-1 and TRBJ1-2, with unresolved D. Germline V gives CDR1 SGHRS, CDR2 YFSETQ. The CDR3 totals 13 residues. V was shortened by 0 bases and J by 2 bases, with 5 bases between the two germline ends. CDR3 sequence: CASSLDRNYGYTF. The CDR3 nucleotides read TGCGCCAGCAGCTTGGACCGGAACTATGGCTACACCTTC.

The V and J genes are TRBV6-1 and TRBJ1-2; a possible D gene is TRBD1 (6 bases). CDR1 and CDR2 (germline): MNHNS, SASEGT. V lost 2 bases, J lost 0 bases, and 16 bases lay in between. The CDR3 loop spans 17 amino acids. CDR3 sequence reads: CASSESGTDRTNYGYTF. The CDR3 region has the DNA TGTGCCAGCAGTGAATCGGGGACGGACAGAACTAACTATGGCTACACCTTC.

V is TRBV7-9 and J is TRBJ1-1, with 7 bases identical to TRBD1. This CDR3 has 15 amino acids. Germline V CDR1 and CDR2: SEHNR, FQNEAQ (reference sequence). J was trimmed by 0 bases and V by 5 bases; bases with no gene match: 6. CDR3 sequence (DNA): TGTGCCAGCAGCCCAGGGGGAGGAATGAACACTGAAGCTTTCTTT. Encoded protein: CASSPGGGMNTEAFF.

This clone came up a few times. At the DNA level, this CDR3 is encoded by other sequences in the same sample as well. J is TRBJ2-7 and V is TRBV6-1; D remains ambiguous. This CDR3 has 13 amino acids. V lost 0 bases and J lost 4, with 7 bases in between. CDR1 is MNHNS and CDR2 is SASEGT in the germline V gene. This CDR3 reads CASSEAGRYEQYF. The CDR3 nucleotides read TGTGCCAGCAGTGAAGCGGGAAGATACGAGCAGTACTTC.

This chain connects TRBV25-1 to TRBJ2-2; weak D call: TRBD1 (6 bases). CDR3 length: 15 amino acids. Looked up from germline, CDR1 is MGHDK and CDR2 is SYGVNS. Trimming took 6 bases from V and 5 from J, leaving 16 bases between them. The CDR3: CASSDRQVWTGELFF. The CDR3 DNA reads TGTGCCAGCAGCGACAGACAGGTTTGGACCGGGGAGCTGTTTTTT.

This clone has a handful of counts. The chain uses TRBV25-1 and TRBJ1-5, with D maybe TRBD1 (5 bases). The germline V gene encodes CDR1 MGHDK and CDR2 SYGVNS. This CDR3 is 14 amino acids long. V lost 8 bases, J lost 7 bases, and 18 bases lay in between. CDR3 nucleotides: TGTGCCAGCCAACAGGTAGGGTATGGACAGCCCCAGCATTTT. Protein: CASQQVGYGQPQHF.

This clone occurred a few times. This sequence joins TRBV2 and TRBJ1-1, with TRBD1 as a possible D gene (5 bases). V was shortened by 1 base and J by 11 bases, with 8 bases between the two germline ends. The CDR3 has 11 residues. Germline CDR1 and CDR2: SNHLY and FYNNEI. In DNA form, the CDR3 reads TGTGCCAGCAGTGAAGGATGGGGGGCTTTCTTT. Translation gives CASSEGWGAFF.

The table lists this clone with a count of one. The chain combines TRBV30 with TRBJ2-2, with 9 bases that match TRBD2. Per the germline V gene, CDR1 is GTSNPN and CDR2 is SVGIG (reference sequence). V lost 1 base, J lost 8 bases, and 8 bases stayed unmatched. The CDR3 length is 15 residues. In nucleotides, the CDR3 is TGTGCCTGGAGTGAATTAGCGGGAGCTTCTGGGGAGCTGTTTTTT. Translating gives CAWSELAGASGELFF. The variable domain in full, with the rest retrieved from reference TRBV30 and TRBJ2-2, is SQTIHQWPATLVQPVGSPLSLECTVEGTSNPNLYWYRQAAGRGLQLLFYSVGIGQISSEVPQNLSASRPQDRQFILSSKKLLLSDSGFYLCAWSELAGASGELFFGEGSRLTVL.